Given below is one T cell receptor (beta chain) in context. The entry originates in a study of cytomegalovirus exposure and HLA in healthy donors. From germline, CDR1 is LNHDA and CDR2 SQIVND (reference sequence). J was trimmed by 8 bases and V by 5 bases; bases with no gene match: 4. This CDR3 spans 13 amino acids. Both 60 Vbeta primers and 13 Jbeta primers went into the PCR. Method: immunoSEQ multiplex PCR; TCRdb's copy keeps in-frame clones and lacks some. In the table there are fewer than 150,000 clones, around two thirds of which are singletons. Material: PBMCs. The sequence was collected from a woman aged 40 to 49 in good health and CMV-seropositive. V and J are TRBV19 and TRBJ1-2; 11 nucleotides agree with TRBD1. The CDR3: CASSWTGGVGYTF. The CDR3 region has the DNA TGTGCCAGTAGTTGGACAGGGGGCGTCGGCTACACCTTC. Full variable domain (rest looked up from reference TRBV19 and TRBJ1-2): DGGITQSPKYLFRKEGQNVTLSCEQNLNHDAMYWYRQDPGQGLRLIYYSQIVNDFQKGDIAEGYSVSREKKESFPLTVTSAQKNPTAFYLCASSWTGGVGYTFGSGTRLTVV.